The next 29 T cell receptor beta chains were all read from a single sample in a study of blood T cell repertoires in COVID-19. Profiling relied on immunoSEQ multiplex PCR, and the TCRdb table lists in-frame clones only, not all of them. The sample lists over 90,000 clones; about nine tenths were seen once. The material sequenced was peripheral blood. These receptors originate from a woman aged 70-85 years with acute or convalescent COVID-19.

The chain uses TRBV7-8 and TRBJ2-4; possible D gene TRBD2, 5 bases. This CDR3 is built from 15 residues. Trimming took off 2 bases at V and 6 bases at J, with 14 bases between the two ends. Germline loops: CDR1 SGHVS, CDR2 FQNEAQ. The CDR3: CASSLSGIGRNIQYF. The CDR3 DNA is TGTGCCAGCAGCTTATCCGGGATTGGGAGAAACATTCAGTACTTC.

This chain links TRBV6-5 with TRBJ2-2; D not certain. V dropped 5 bases and J dropped 8 bases, with 12 bases sitting between them. The germline gives CDR1 MNHEY, CDR2 SVGAGI. CDR3 size: 13 residues. The CDR3 loop reads CASSPSRSGELFF. As DNA, the CDR3 is TGTGCCAGCAGTCCCTCCAGATCGGGGGAGCTGTTTTTT.

This sequence joins TRBV11-3 and TRBJ2-2; possible D gene TRBD1, 6 bases. The ends were cut back, 5 bases at V and 7 bases at J, with 11 bases in the middle. Germline CDR1 is SGHNT and CDR2 is YENEEA. There are 13 residues in the CDR3. CDR3 coding DNA: TGTGCCAGCAGCAAGGACAGTTACGGGGAGCTGTTTTTT. Residues: CASSKDSYGELFF.

The rearrangement links TRBV19 to TRBJ2-2; D is undetermined. CDR3 length equals 12 residues. The germline V gene has CDR1 LNHDA and CDR2 SQIVND (reference sequence). V was shortened by 3 bases and J by 7 bases, with 6 bases between the two germline ends. As DNA, the CDR3 is TGTGCCAGTAGTATCGGGTTCGGGGAGCTGTTTTTT. Encoded protein: CASSIGFGELFF.

In its sample, this clone was seen once. This sequence joins TRBV7-9 and TRBJ1-1, with unresolved D. V lost 2 bases and J 0 bases, leaving 7 bases between the germline ends. The V gene's germline CDR1 is SEHNR and CDR2 FQNEAQ (reference sequence). This CDR3 has 14 amino acids. As DNA, the CDR3 is TGTGCCAGCAGCTTAAGCAGGATGAACACTGAAGCTTTCTTT. Translating it yields CASSLSRMNTEAFF.

The CDR3 DNA follows: TGCGCCAGCAGCTTGGCCCAGGGACAGGGTGAGCCCCAGCAGTTCTTC. Its translation: CASSLAQGQGEPQQFF. V is TRBV5-1 and J is TRBJ2-1; 9 bases match TRBD1. The CDR3 consists of 16 residues. Germline CDR1 and CDR2: SGHRS and YFSETQ. The junction had 12 bases not matched to a gene; V was cut back by 0 bases and J by 11 bases.

This chain connects TRBV7-8 to TRBJ1-2, with D maybe TRBD1 (5 bases). Trimming removed 5 bases from V and 5 bases from J, with 27 bases in between. Germline-derived CDR1 and CDR2 are SGHVS and FQNEAQ. The CDR3 covers 18 residues. The CDR3 DNA reads as TGTGCCAGCAGCCCTACCCGTGACGCGCTAATGGGGGGGTATGGCTACACCTTC. Translating gives CASSPTRDALMGGYGYTF. The whole variable domain, filled in from reference TRBV7-8 and TRBJ1-2, reads GAGVSQSPRYKVAKRGQDVALRCDPISGHVSLFWYQQALGQGPEFLTYFQNEAQLDKSGLPSDRFFAERPEGSVSTLKIQRTQQEDSAVYLCASSPTRDALMGGYGYTFGSGTRLTVV.

The chain has TRBV9 and TRBJ1-1; weak D call: TRBD1 (6 bases). V was shortened by 4 bases and J by 1 base, with 14 bases between the two germline ends. Germline CDR1 reads SGDLS; CDR2 reads YYNGEE. There are 15 residues in the CDR3. In DNA, the CDR3 is TGTGCCAGCAGCACCCACAGGGCCTCGAACACTGAAGCTTTCTTT. Translated: CASSTHRASNTEAFF.

This clone was detected once. The chain has TRBV6-5 and TRBJ2-1; 13 bases map to TRBD2. V was clipped by 8 bases and J by 6 bases; unmatched bases: 4. Germline V gene data show CDR1 as MNHEY and CDR2 as SVGAGI. This CDR3 has 14 amino acids. CDR3 DNA: TGTGCCAGCCGCGGGACTAGCGGGGCCAATGAGCAGTTCTTC. Its protein product is CASRGTSGANEQFF.

This rearrangement joins TRBV5-1 to TRBJ1-3; D uncertain. This CDR3 has 15 residues. Trimming took off 1 base at V and 0 bases at J, with 8 bases between the two ends. Germline assignment: CDR1 SGHRS and CDR2 YFSETQ. CDR3 in amino acids: CASSLTYDSGNTIYF. The CDR3 region has the DNA TGCGCCAGCAGCTTGACTTACGACTCTGGAAACACCATATATTTT.

CDR3 bases: TGTGCCAGCAGCCAAGATTCGGGTATCACTGAAGCTTTCTTT. Translating it yields CASSQDSGITEAFF. The V call is TRBV14, the J call TRBJ1-1; no clear D. Germline CDR1 and CDR2: SGHDN and FVKESK. V lost 0 bases and J 4 bases, leaving 9 bases between the germline ends. The CDR3 has 14 amino acids.

The rearrangement uses TRBV18 and TRBJ1-5; tentative D call: TRBD1 (6 bases). This CDR3 contains 13 residues. CDR1 is KGHSH and CDR2 is LQKENI in the germline V gene. Between the trimmed V and J ends, which lost 4 bases and 8 bases, there was a span of 12 bases. CDR3 nucleotides: TGTGCCAGCTCACTAAACTCAGGGGAGCCCCAGCATTTT. Its protein product is CASSLNSGEPQHF.

This chain uses TRBV11-2 with TRBJ2-2; 12 nucleotides align to TRBD2. After removal of 5 bases from V and 7 bases from J, the junction contained 8 bases not matched to a gene. The CDR3 covers 16 residues. Germline CDR1 SGHAT, CDR2 FQNNGV. CDR3: CASSPASGGAGGELFF. In DNA form, the CDR3 reads TGTGCCAGCAGCCCGGCTAGCGGGGGGGCTGGCGGGGAGCTGTTTTTT.

The rearrangement links TRBV20-1 to TRBJ1-1; D is uncertain. This CDR3 has 14 amino acids. V was clipped by 3 bases and J by 0 bases, with 11 bases between them. The germline V gene has CDR1 DFQATT and CDR2 SNEGSKA (reference sequence). In DNA, the CDR3 is TGCAGTGCTAGTGCAAAAGCAATGAACACTGAAGCTTTCTTT. Translating gives CSASAKAMNTEAFF.

This chain links TRBV5-1 with TRBJ2-1, with a possible D match to TRBD2 (6 bases). The CDR3 contains 16 residues. Germline loops: CDR1 SGHRS, CDR2 YFSETQ. V lost 2 bases and J lost 6, with 18 bases in between. The CDR3 DNA reads TGCGCCAGCAGCTTTGGAGGAGGGATGCGATCCAATGAGCAGTTCTTC. Translated: CASSFGGGMRSNEQFF.

The CDR3: CASSTDRGIGEKLFF. CDR3 sequence (DNA): TGTGCCAGCAGCACGGACAGGGGCATAGGTGAAAAACTGTTTTTT. The genes are TRBV9 and TRBJ1-4, with TRBD1 identical over 9 bases. CDR3 length: 15 amino acids. V lost 4 bases, J lost 7 bases, and 8 bases stayed unmatched. Germline V gene data show CDR1 as SGDLS and CDR2 as YYNGEE.

The chain couples TRBV7-2 to TRBJ2-3; D uncertain. V was pared by 0 bases and J by 2 bases, with 6 bases between. Germline-derived CDR1 and CDR2 are SGHTA and FQGNSA. The CDR3 covers 14 residues. Here the CDR3 DNA reads TGTGCCAGCAGCTTAGCGCGGTCCACAGATACGCAGTATTTT. It translates to CASSLARSTDTQYF.

The rearrangement joins TRBV3-1 (or the pseudogene TRBV3-2) to TRBJ2-5, with TRBD1 matching over 7 bases. Germline CDR1 is LGHDT and CDR2 is YNNKEL (reference sequence). With V trimmed by 0 bases and J by 7 bases, 11 bases remained unmatched. The CDR3 runs to 16 residues. CDR3 loop: CASSQDTRTGGGTQYF. The CDR3 DNA reads TGTGCCAGCAGCCAAGACACCAGGACAGGAGGAGGGACCCAGTACTTC.

The gene calls are TRBV6-5 and TRBJ1-5; tentatively, D is TRBD1 (6 bases). This CDR3 comprises 15 residues. Trimming took 6 bases from V and 7 from J, leaving 19 bases between them. The germline V gene has CDR1 MNHEY and CDR2 SVGAGI. The CDR3 DNA follows: TGTGCCAGCAGAATGGGTGCGGGGGCGGGACAGCCCCAGCATTTT. This gives the protein CASRMGAGAGQPQHF.

This sequence joins TRBV9 and TRBJ2-1; TRBD2 agrees at 11 bases. Germline V gene data show CDR1 as SGDLS and CDR2 as YYNGEE. The trim removed 0 bases at V and 6 bases at J, leaving 2 bases unmatched. The CDR3 consists of 15 residues. The CDR3 spells CASSVVAGGSNEQFF. CDR3 coding DNA: TGTGCCAGCAGCGTAGTAGCGGGAGGGTCCAATGAGCAGTTCTTC.

The gene calls are TRBV5-1 and TRBJ1-2; 9 bases are shared with TRBD1. Germline values: CDR1 SGHRS, CDR2 YFSETQ. Trimming cost V 2 bases and J 7 bases; bases outside gene matches: 3. The CDR3 runs to 13 residues. The CDR3 DNA reads as TGCGCCAGCAGCTTAACAGGGGGCGGTGGCTACACCTTC. It codes for CASSLTGGGGYTF.

The gene calls are TRBV1 and TRBJ1-5. TRBV1 is a recognized pseudogene. The CDR3 has 18 amino acids. Written as DNA, the CDR3 is TGCACCAGCAGCCAAGCTTGTATCGCGAGGCAGGACTTACAGCCCCAGCATTTT. Its translation: CTSSQACIARQDLQPQHF.

This chain joins TRBV24-1 and TRBJ2-2; 8 bases map to TRBD1. Germline lookup yields CDR1 KGHDR and CDR2 SFDVKD. V lost 3 bases, J lost 6 bases, and 5 bases stayed unmatched. The CDR3 sequence is 15 residues long. The CDR3 DNA is TGTGCCACCAGTGATCCGAGGACAGGGTCCGGGGAGCTGTTTTTT. This encodes CATSDPRTGSGELFF.

V and J are TRBV2 and TRBJ2-5; D is perhaps TRBD2 (7 bases). Trimming shortened V by 7 bases and J by 4 bases, and 16 bases separated the two germline ends. Germline V lookup: CDR1 SNHLY, CDR2 FYNNEI. The CDR3 runs to 14 residues. CDR3 loop: CASKSGGGPETQYF. The CDR3 DNA follows: TGTGCCAGCAAGAGTGGGGGGGGGCCAGAGACCCAGTACTTC.

This clone has a handful of counts. This chain uses TRBV4-1 with TRBJ2-2; TRBD1 matches 8 bases. After removal of 1 base from V and 3 bases from J, the junction contained 10 bases not matched to a gene. Germline lookup yields CDR1 MGHRA and CDR2 YSYEKL. The CDR3 spans 18 residues. CDR3 amino acids: CASSQVRTGFFDTGELFF. The DNA for the CDR3 is TGCGCCAGCAGCCAAGTTCGGACAGGGTTTTTCGACACCGGGGAGCTGTTTTTT.

The V gene is TRBV19, the J gene TRBJ1-4; D is perhaps TRBD1 (5 bases). V was cut by 6 bases and J by 7 bases, with 15 bases left in between. The CDR3 has 14 residues. The V gene's germline CDR1 is LNHDA and CDR2 SQIVND (reference sequence). CDR3 coding DNA: TGTGCCAGTAGGAGCCAGGGATCCGGTGAAAAACTGTTTTTT. This sequence encodes CASRSQGSGEKLFF.

The chain employs TRBV7-2 and TRBJ2-1; D uncertain. V dropped 5 bases and J dropped 5 bases, with 16 bases sitting between them. From germline, CDR1 is SGHTA and CDR2 FQGNSA. The CDR3 loop spans 15 amino acids. CDR3 sequence: CASSKMVARNNEQFF. CDR3 DNA sequence: TGTGCCAGCAGCAAAATGGTAGCAAGAAACAATGAGCAGTTCTTC.

The V and J genes are TRBV5-5 and TRBJ1-1, with unresolved D. CDR1 SGHKS and CDR2 YYEKEE come from the germline V gene (reference sequence). The CDR3 has 13 residues. Trimming removed 0 bases at V and 3 bases at J, with 6 bases between. The CDR3, as DNA: TGTGCCAGCAGCTTGGATTCGGACACTGAAGCTTTCTTT. Translating gives CASSLDSDTEAFF. The entire variable domain, with the rest obtained from reference TRBV5-5 and TRBJ1-1, is as follows: DAGVTQSPTHLIKTRGQQVTLRCSPISGHKSVSWYQQVLGQGPQFIFQYYEKEERGRGNFPDRFSARQFPNYSSELNVNALLLGDSALYLCASSLDSDTEAFFGQGTRLTVV.

The genes are TRBV18 and TRBJ2-5; D possibly corresponds to TRBD2 (5 bases). The CDR3 is made up of 14 amino acids. V was pared by 0 bases and J by 5 bases, with 10 bases between. The germline V gene encodes CDR1 KGHSH and CDR2 LQKENI. The CDR3 sequence: CASSPPTGEETQYF. In DNA form, the CDR3 reads TGTGCCAGCTCACCACCAACTGGGGAGGAGACCCAGTACTTC.